The source of this T cell receptor beta chain is a study of response to subunit inactivated influenza vaccine. TCRdb re-called the RT-PCR reads with MiXCR, one entry per CDR3 protein. The sample lists some 540,000 distinct CDR3 sequences, under 30% seen once, with approximately 2.9% in the top ten. The CDR3 loop spans 14 amino acids. Trimming pared 2 bases from V and 4 bases from J, leaving 11 bases between. CDR1 LGHNA and CDR2 YSLEER come from the germline V gene. The same data also went into a second study, on T cells expressing NK-cell markers. Per that study: 5'RACE template switching with UMIs produced the TCR beta cDNA. The TCR beta repertoires were obtained from sorted CD3+CD56+NKG2C+, CD3+CD56+NKG2C- and CD3+CD56-NKG2C+ T cells. In roughly six donors, dominant NKG2C+ clonotypes were roughly 1.0-8% of CD8+ T cells. One observes that, in four donors, these clonotypes were also the leading ones within the CD3+CD56-NKG2C+ fraction. No clear determination of HCMV specificity was made for expanded NKG2C+ T cell clones.

The chain combines TRBV4-3 with TRBJ1-2; D not resolved. Sequences were derived from CD4+ T cells sorted from PBMCs, sampled roughly 12 days after vaccination. This clonotype was obtained from a man in his fifties who received an inactivated influenza vaccine. The CDR3 loop is CASSQSRTAYGYTF. The CDR3 DNA follows: TGCGCCAGCAGCCAAAGTCGGACGGCCTATGGCTACACCTTC.